This section outlines one T cell receptor beta chain sequence together with its context. Its antigen is as yet unknown. Germline V gives CDR1 KGHSH, CDR2 LQKENI. Trimming cost V 0 bases and J 2 bases, with 14 bases left between them. The CDR3 consists of 16 residues. Here immunoSEQ multiplex PCR was the method, and the copy in TCRdb shows in-frame clones only, minus some. The data contain tens of thousands of clones, about four fifths of them singletons. This specimen belongs to a study of OX40 agonist ivuxolimab in advanced cancers. Study as a whole: Patients were treated with ivuxolimab, an agonistic anti-OX40 (CD134) antibody. The study, taken as a whole, reports: More expanded clones were seen, on average, in CD8+ T cells than in CD4+. Determination of antigen specificity was not performed for the expanded peripheral T cells.

The gene calls are TRBV18 and TRBJ2-7; D is possibly TRBD2 (5 bases). The TCR originated in an adult with an advanced solid tumor such as melanoma, head and neck, liver or kidney cancer. The sequencing here drew on CD4+ or CD8+ T cells sorted from blood, taken in a trial of the OX40 agonist ivuxolimab. The CDR3, as DNA: TGTGCCAGCTCACCACCCTCGGGGATACTTACCTACGAGCAGTACTTC. It specifies CASSPPSGILTYEQYF.